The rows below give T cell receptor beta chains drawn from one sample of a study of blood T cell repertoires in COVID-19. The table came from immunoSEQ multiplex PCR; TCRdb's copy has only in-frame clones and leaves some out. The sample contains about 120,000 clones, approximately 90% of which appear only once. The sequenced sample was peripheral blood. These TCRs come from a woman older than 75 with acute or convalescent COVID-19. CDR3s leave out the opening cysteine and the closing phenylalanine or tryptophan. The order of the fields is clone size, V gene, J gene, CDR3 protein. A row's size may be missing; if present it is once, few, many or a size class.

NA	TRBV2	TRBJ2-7	ASSGQTFYEQY
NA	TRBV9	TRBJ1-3	ASSPVGGQFSGNTIY
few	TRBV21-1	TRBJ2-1	ASSKGRDREGDNEQF
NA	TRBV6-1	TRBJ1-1	ASSETGYDTEAF
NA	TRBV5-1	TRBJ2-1	ASSFAPGQGVHNEQF
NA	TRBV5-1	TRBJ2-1	ASRTAGGRNEQF
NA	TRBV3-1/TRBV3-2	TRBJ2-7	ASSQLAGSYEQY
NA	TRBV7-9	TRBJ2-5	ASSKRGGPQETQY
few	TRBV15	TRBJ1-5	ATSRQPGGGIDQPQH
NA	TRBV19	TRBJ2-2	ATQGAQRTGELF
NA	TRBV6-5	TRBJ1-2	ASTRGGVGYT
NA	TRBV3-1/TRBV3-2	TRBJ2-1	ASSQTRTSGNEQF
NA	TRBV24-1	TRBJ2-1	ATSPRDRDHNEQF
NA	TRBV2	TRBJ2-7	ASIRDRGSYEQY
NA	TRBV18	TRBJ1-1	ASSSPAGGIGVSEAF
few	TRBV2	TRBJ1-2	ASSETGRGRGYT
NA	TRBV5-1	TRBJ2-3	ASSLEVAGGDTQY
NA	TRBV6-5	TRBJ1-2	ASTYRSWGYT
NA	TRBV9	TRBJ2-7	ASSPGGGRNHYEQY
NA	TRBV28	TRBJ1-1	ASTPGQQNTEAF
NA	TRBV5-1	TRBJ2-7	ASSLDAGDFYEQY
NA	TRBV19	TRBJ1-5	ASSSTGGDGQPQH
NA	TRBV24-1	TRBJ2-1	ATRLAGGDEQF
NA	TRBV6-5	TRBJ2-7	ASSQQGLGEQY